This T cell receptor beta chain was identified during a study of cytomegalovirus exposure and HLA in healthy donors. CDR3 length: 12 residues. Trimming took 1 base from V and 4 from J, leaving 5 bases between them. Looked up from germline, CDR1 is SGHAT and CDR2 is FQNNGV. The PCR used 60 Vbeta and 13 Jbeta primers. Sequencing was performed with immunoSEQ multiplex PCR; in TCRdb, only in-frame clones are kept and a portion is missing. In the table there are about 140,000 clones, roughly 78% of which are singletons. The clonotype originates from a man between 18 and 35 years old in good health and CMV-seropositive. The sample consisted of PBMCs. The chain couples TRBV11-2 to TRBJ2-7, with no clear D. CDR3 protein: CASSLVQYEQYF. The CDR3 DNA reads TGTGCCAGCAGCTTAGTACAGTACGAGCAGTACTTC.